One sample yielded the 27 T cell receptor beta chains listed below, sequenced in a study of blood T cell repertoires in COVID-19 (dated by TCRdb to the early 2020s). Library preparation employed the immunoSEQ multiplex PCR assay. TCRdb holds this immuneACCESS table with in-frame rearrangements only. Some clones are missing; in checked studies, unresolved V genes explain under half, and the rest has no known cause. The sample has around 67,000 clones on record, approximately 87% of them singletons. The ten biggest clones cover approximately 5% of the sample. Sequences were obtained from peripheral blood. The source of these receptors is a man aged 45-60 years with active COVID-19.

The rearrangement uses TRBV28 and TRBJ2-5; tentatively, D is TRBD1 (6 bases). Between the trimmed V and J ends, which lost 2 bases and 7 bases, there was a span of 11 bases. The CDR3 contains 13 residues. The germline CDR1 and CDR2 sequences are MDHEN and SYDVKM. CDR3 DNA sequence: TGTGCCAGCAGTTTACAGGGGCCTGGGACCCAGTACTTC. Its translation: CASSLQGPGTQYF.

This clone was found once. This chain links TRBV28 with TRBJ1-2; 9 bases are a match to TRBD1. Losses at the gene ends were 7 bases for V and 4 bases for J; bases not matched to a gene: 7. Germline CDR1 MDHEN, CDR2 SYDVKM. The CDR3 sequence is 14 residues long. The CDR3 is CASNYRGHGYGYTF. CDR3 DNA sequence: TGTGCCAGCAACTACAGGGGGCACGGCTATGGCTACACCTTC.

The rearrangement links TRBV7-9 to TRBJ2-1; D is unclear. Germline CDR1 is SEHNR and CDR2 is FQNEAQ (reference sequence). Trimming shortened V by 1 base and J by 7 bases, and 14 bases separated the two germline ends. The CDR3 spans 15 residues. CDR3 sequence: CASSLDHSHRNEQFF. CDR3 bases: TGTGCCAGCAGCTTAGACCATAGCCACCGGAATGAGCAGTTCTTC.

The chain uses TRBV10-2 and TRBJ1-1; 7 bases are a match to TRBD1. V shed 0 bases, J shed 0 bases, and the junction held 10 bases outside the gene matches. Germline loops: CDR1 WSHSY, CDR2 SAAADI. The CDR3 runs 18 residues. The CDR3 here is CASSESKGGRGLNTEAFF. The CDR3 DNA reads as TGCGCCAGCAGTGAGTCGAAGGGCGGCAGGGGGTTGAACACTGAAGCTTTCTTT.

The CDR3 protein is CASSLAARQWDTQYF. The CDR3 bases are TGCGCCAGCAGCTTGGCGGCCAGACAATGGGATACGCAGTATTTT. The rearrangement uses TRBV5-1 and TRBJ2-3, with D unresolved. Germline V CDR1 and CDR2: SGHRS, YFSETQ. The CDR3 consists of 15 residues. The V end lost 0 bases, the J end lost 6 bases, and 14 bases lay between the germline ends.

The CDR3 bases are TGCGCCAGCAGCTTGGCAAGGGGCGGCTACACCTTC. It translates to CASSLARGGYTF. The gene calls are TRBV5-1 and TRBJ1-2; TRBD1 might be the D (5 bases). Between the trimmed V and J ends, which lost 0 bases and 8 bases, there was a span of 8 bases. CDR1 is SGHRS and CDR2 is YFSETQ in the germline V gene. The CDR3 is 12 residues long.

The CDR3 coding sequence is TGTGTCGGCAGGGTGGTGGACGAGCAGTACTTC. Its translation: CVGRVVDEQYF. The gene calls are TRBV30 and TRBJ2-7; D is perhaps TRBD1 (5 bases). The CDR3 totals 11 residues. Germline V gene data show CDR1 as GTSNPN and CDR2 as SVGIG (reference sequence).

This clone was observed a single time. The rearrangement joins TRBV6-2 or TRBV6-3 to TRBJ1-3; no reliable D call. This CDR3 has 15 amino acids. Germline V gene sequence: CDR1 MNHEY, CDR2 SVGEGT. V dropped 2 bases and J dropped 4 bases, with 12 bases sitting between them. The CDR3: CASSYPGRGGNTIYF. The CDR3 nucleotides read TGTGCCAGCAGTTACCCCGGTCGAGGGGGAAACACCATATATTTT.

The V call is TRBV9, the J call TRBJ2-2, with 10 nucleotides matching TRBD2. The CDR3 is 16 residues long. Germline V gene sequence: CDR1 SGDLS, CDR2 YYNGEE. V shed 3 bases and J 4 bases; nucleotides not matched to a gene: 6. In DNA form, the CDR3 reads TGTGCCAGCAGCGCAGCTAGCGGGAGATCCACCGGGGAGCTGTTTTTT. It codes for CASSAASGRSTGELFF.

The chain uses TRBV27 and TRBJ1-2, with 10 bases aligning to TRBD1. This CDR3 has 15 amino acids. V lost 2 bases and J lost 4; bases outside the gene matches: 4. The germline gives CDR1 MNHEY, CDR2 SMNVEV (reference sequence). The CDR3 DNA reads TGTGCCAGCAGTTTAACGACAGGGGGCGGCTATGGCTACACCTTC. This gives the protein CASSLTTGGGYGYTF.

This clone was detected only once. The chain employs TRBV3-1 (or the pseudogene TRBV3-2) and TRBJ2-7; 12 nucleotides align to TRBD2. This CDR3 region has 18 residues. In germline, CDR1 is LGHDT, CDR2 YNNKEL (reference sequence). The junction had 13 bases not matched to a gene; V was cut back by 4 bases and J by 3 bases. The CDR3: CASSPRVTSGSSYYEQYF. CDR3 in DNA: TGTGCCAGCAGCCCGAGGGTGACTAGCGGGAGTTCGTACTACGAGCAGTACTTC.

This clone was recorded only once. The rearrangement uses TRBV7-2 and TRBJ1-6; 8 bases map to TRBD1. The CDR3 totals 13 residues. The trim removed 5 bases at V and 13 bases at J, leaving 7 bases unmatched. Germline CDR1 is SGHTA and CDR2 is FQGNSA. CDR3 residues: CASSPGQVVPLHF. As DNA, the CDR3 is TGTGCCAGCAGCCCGGGACAGGTGGTTCCCCTCCACTTT.

The chain joins TRBV3-1 (or the pseudogene TRBV3-2) to TRBJ1-1, with D perhaps matching TRBD1 (6 bases). Trimming stripped 4 bases from V and 1 base from J, with 13 bases between. The length of the CDR3 is 15 residues. Per germline, CDR1 LGHDT and CDR2 YNNKEL (reference sequence). This CDR3 is CASSPRKTGNTEAFF. The CDR3 DNA sequence: TGTGCCAGCAGCCCCCGGAAGACAGGGAACACTGAAGCTTTCTTT.

The CDR3 is CASSLASGGYEQYF. The CDR3, as DNA: TGTGCCAGCAGCCTAGCGTCAGGGGGATACGAGCAGTACTTC. The chain uses TRBV11-2 and TRBJ2-7; the D gene is possibly TRBD1 (7 bases). The CDR3 spans 14 residues. V was pared by 5 bases and J by 4 bases, with 15 bases between. Germline V gene sequence: CDR1 SGHAT, CDR2 FQNNGV.

V usage is TRBV7-2 and J usage is TRBJ2-6; D might be TRBD2 (6 bases). The CDR3 consists of 18 residues. Per the germline V gene, CDR1 is SGHTA and CDR2 is FQGNSA. V was trimmed by 5 bases and J by 0 bases, leaving 17 bases between them. The CDR3 DNA is TGTGCCAGCAGCCAAGGGGCTCGGGGGTTCTCTGGGGCCAACGTCCTGACTTTC. Translation gives CASSQGARGFSGANVLTF.

The V gene is TRBV6-5, the J gene TRBJ1-2; D gene ambiguous. The CDR3 runs to 14 residues. Germline V gene lookup returns CDR1 MNHEY and CDR2 SVGAGI. The V gene lost 0 bases and the J gene lost 4 bases, with 9 bases spanning the gap. Here the CDR3 DNA reads TGTGCCAGCAGTTACTCGGGCAGGCCCTATGGCTACACCTTC. This encodes CASSYSGRPYGYTF.

J is TRBJ1-5 and V is TRBV19; 8 bases line up with TRBD1. J was trimmed by 7 bases and V by 4 bases; bases with no gene match: 9. The germline V gene has CDR1 LNHDA and CDR2 SQIVND (reference sequence). This CDR3 has 15 residues. The DNA of the CDR3 is TGTGCCAGTAGTAGGTCGGCAGGGGGCTGGCAGCCCCAGCATTTT. This encodes CASSRSAGGWQPQHF.

The chain recombines TRBV10-2 with TRBJ2-4; the match to TRBD1 covers 8 bases. Trimming at V came to 2 bases and at J to 6 bases, leaving 9 bases not matched to a gene. Germline V lookup: CDR1 WSHSY, CDR2 SAAADI. CDR3 length: 16 amino acids. CDR3 nucleotides: TGCGCCAGCAGTGAGGCGGCAGGGGGCTTGAGAAACATTCAGTACTTC. Encoded protein: CASSEAAGGLRNIQYF.

This rearrangement joins TRBV24-1 to TRBJ1-2; D possibly corresponds to TRBD1 (6 bases). Germline V gene sequence: CDR1 KGHDR, CDR2 SFDVKD. CDR3 length equals 13 residues. Deletions cut 4 bases from V and 8 bases from J, with 13 bases between. CDR3: CATSEQGFRGYTF. The CDR3 region has the DNA TGTGCCACCAGTGAGCAGGGGTTCCGGGGCTACACCTTC.

The V call is TRBV5-4, the J call TRBJ2-3; 7 nucleotides agree with TRBD2. This CDR3 has 16 amino acids. In germline, CDR1 is SGHNT, CDR2 YYREEE (reference sequence). V lost 4 bases to trimming and J lost 0 bases; unmatched junction nucleotides: 8. Written as DNA, the CDR3 is TGTGCCAGCAGCCAAAAAACTAGCGCCAGCACAGATACGCAGTATTTT. It translates to CASSQKTSASTDTQYF.

The chain links TRBV9 to TRBJ2-1, with TRBD2 as a possible D gene (5 bases). CDR1 is SGDLS, CDR2 YYNGEE, per germline. The length of the CDR3 is 15 residues. V was pared by 2 bases and J by 2 bases, with 11 bases between. The CDR3 sequence is CASSVEGVTYNEQFF. The CDR3 DNA reads as TGTGCCAGCAGCGTCGAGGGAGTGACCTACAATGAGCAGTTCTTC.

The genes are TRBV7-2 and TRBJ2-7, with 14 bases matching TRBD2. The CDR3 extends over 16 amino acids. Trimming removed 3 bases from V and 4 bases from J; junction bases left unmatched: 5. Germline-derived CDR1 and CDR2 are SGHTA and FQGNSA. CDR3 DNA: TGTGCCAGCAGCTTGGGACTAGCGGGAGAGGGATACGAGCAGTACTTC. It translates to CASSLGLAGEGYEQYF.

This chain links TRBV24-1 with TRBJ2-1; D is possibly TRBD1 (6 bases). Germline V gene lookup returns CDR1 KGHDR and CDR2 SFDVKD. V shed 7 bases and J shed 0 bases, with 12 bases lying between them. The CDR3 has 15 amino acids. CDR3 nucleotides: TGTGCCACCAGCGGACAGTATGCCTCCTACAATGAGCAGTTCTTC. This sequence encodes CATSGQYASYNEQFF.

This clone was detected once. J is TRBJ2-5 and V is TRBV12-3 or TRBV12-4; no reliable D call. The CDR3 runs to 13 residues. The V and J ends lost 4 bases and 5 bases respectively, with 11 bases between them. As DNA, the CDR3 is TGTGCCAGCAGTTATCGGAGTCGGGAGACCCAGTACTTC. Protein: CASSYRSRETQYF.

A word on this clone: Distinct nucleotide sequences in the sample also encode this CDR3. DNA for the CDR3: TGTGCCAGCAGTTACCCGGGACTAGCGGGTGAGCAGTTCTTC. Encoded protein: CASSYPGLAGEQFF. V gene TRBV6-5 combines with J gene TRBJ2-1; TRBD2 aligns across 12 bases. V dropped 2 bases and J dropped 9; count of bases not matched to a gene: 2. Per germline, CDR1 MNHEY and CDR2 SVGAGI. CDR3 length: 14 residues.

The chain has TRBV28 and TRBJ2-1; D unresolved. This CDR3 region has 15 residues. The ends were cut back, 6 bases at V and 0 bases at J, with 12 bases in the middle. Per the germline V gene, CDR1 is MDHEN and CDR2 is SYDVKM. CDR3 bases: TGTGCCAGCAGCGAAGCGTCGAGCTCCTACAATGAGCAGTTCTTC. It codes for CASSEASSSYNEQFF. Filled out from reference TRBV28 and TRBJ2-1, the complete variable domain reads DVKVTQSSRYLVKRTGEKVFLECVQDMDHENMFWYRQDPGLGLRLIYFSYDVKMKEKGDIPEGYSVSREKKERFSLILESASTNQTSMYLCASSEASSSYNEQFFGPGTRLTVL.

V usage is TRBV5-4 and J usage is TRBJ2-5; TRBD2 aligns across 9 bases. The V gene end was trimmed by 4 bases and the J gene end by 4 bases; junction bases not matched to a gene: 11. Looked up from germline, CDR1 is SGHNT and CDR2 is YYREEE (reference sequence). The CDR3 loop spans 16 amino acids. The CDR3 DNA reads TGTGCCAGCAGCCGCCTTAGCGGGAGTGGAGGAGAGACCCAGTACTTC. Translating it yields CASSRLSGSGGETQYF.